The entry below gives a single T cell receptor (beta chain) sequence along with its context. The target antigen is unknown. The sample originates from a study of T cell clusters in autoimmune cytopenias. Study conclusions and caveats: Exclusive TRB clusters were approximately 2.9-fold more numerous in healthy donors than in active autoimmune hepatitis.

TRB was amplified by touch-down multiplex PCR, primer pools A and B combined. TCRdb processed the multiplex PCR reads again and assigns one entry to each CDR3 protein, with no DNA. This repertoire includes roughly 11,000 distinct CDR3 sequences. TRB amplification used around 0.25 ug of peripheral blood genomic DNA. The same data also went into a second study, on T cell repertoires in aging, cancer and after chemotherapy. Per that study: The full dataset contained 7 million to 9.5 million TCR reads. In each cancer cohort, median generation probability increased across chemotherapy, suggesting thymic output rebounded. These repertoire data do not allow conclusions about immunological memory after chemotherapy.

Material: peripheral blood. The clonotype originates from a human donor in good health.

This chain's CDR3 is CASSLLVDRGNEKLFF. This chain joins TRBV7-9 and TRBJ1-4; absent DNA, TCRdb's TRBD1 call cannot be checked. Germline V gene lookup returns CDR1 SEHNR and CDR2 FQNEAQ (reference sequence). The length of the CDR3 is 16 residues.